A selection of T cell receptor beta chains follows, all from one sample in a study of Graves' ophthalmopathy and Graves' hyperthyroidism. MiXCR, run by TCRdb on the multiplex PCR reads, gives a single entry per CDR3 protein. The sample carries about 480,000 distinct CDR3 sequences, 13% to 15% recorded once. Sequenced material: blood. All receptors come from a woman aged 25 to 39 with Graves' ophthalmopathy. CDR3s include the opening cysteine and the closing phenylalanine or tryptophan. Each record gives: V gene, clone size, D gene, J gene, CDR3 DNA, CDR3 protein. The D gene is left open where the match is weak. Clone sizes are given selectively: once, few, many, or a class where the clone is expanded.

>TRBV12-3/TRBV12-4|many|-|TRBJ2-2
TGTGCCAGCAGTCCGACGATAGCTGGCGGGGAGCTGTTTTTT
CASSPTIAGGELFF
>TRBV5-6|few|TRBD2|TRBJ2-2
TGTGCCAGCAGCGACACAGGACTAGCGATGGACACCGGGGAGCTGTTTTTT
CASSDTGLAMDTGELFF
>TRBV13|-|TRBD1|TRBJ2-2
TGTGCCAGCAGCCTCGTGCAGGGGGACCAAACCGGGGAGCTGTTTTTT
CASSLVQGDQTGELFF
>TRBV10-3|-|TRBD1|TRBJ1-2
TGTGCCATCAATGGGACAGGGGATCACTATGGCTACACCTTC
CAINGTGDHYGYTF
>TRBV7-2|-|-|TRBJ1-5
TGTGCCAGCAGCCCAGCAGGGGCGTACAATCAGCCCCAGCATTTT
CASSPAGAYNQPQHF
>TRBV6-1|-|TRBD1|TRBJ1-3
TGTGCCAGCAGACAACCAGGGGGCACCATATATTTT
CASRQPGGTIYF
>TRBV29-1|many|-|TRBJ1-1
TGCAGCGTGGAACAGGGCGGTTATGCTGAAGCTTTCTTT
CSVEQGGYAEAFF
>TRBV29-1|many|-|TRBJ1-2
TGCAGCGTTGAATATTCGGGGAGTTATGGCTACACCTTC
CSVEYSGSYGYTF
>TRBV29-1|-|TRBD1|TRBJ2-7
TGCAGCGTTGACGGGACAGGGGTCAACGAGCAGTACTTC
CSVDGTGVNEQYF
>TRBV11-2|many|-|TRBJ1-1
TGTGCCAGCAGCTTATGGACTGCGCCAAGTTCGGGGACTGAAGCTTTCTTT
CASSLWTAPSSGTEAFF
>TRBV11-3|many|-|TRBJ1-1
TGTGCCAGCAGCTTAGGGTTCACAGGGCTGGTGGCTGAAGCTTTCTTT
CASSLGFTGLVAEAFF
>TRBV29-1|-|TRBD1|TRBJ2-2
TGCAGCGTTGATATGACAGGGTCAAACACCGGGGAGCTGTTTTTT
CSVDMTGSNTGELFF
>TRBV6-1|many|-|TRBJ1-1
TGTGCCAGCAGTGTCAAGGGAGGAGTCACTGAAGCTTTCTTT
CASSVKGGVTEAFF
>TRBV10-1|once|-|TRBJ1-2
TGCGCCAGCAGTGAGAACCGGGCCTATGGCTACACCTTC
CASSENRAYGYTF
>TRBV28|few|TRBD1|TRBJ2-7
TGTGCCAGCAGTTTTAGTGTGACAGGGCGCGATCAGTACTTC
CASSFSVTGRDQYF
>TRBV11-1|many|-|TRBJ1-6
TGTGCCAGCAGCCGGCCTGACAGCTACAATTCACCCCTCCACTTT
CASSRPDSYNSPLHF
>TRBV30|few|TRBD1|TRBJ1-5
TGTGCCTGGAGTGAGGGACAGGGGCATCAGCCCCAGCATTTT
CAWSEGQGHQPQHF
>TRBV2|many|-|TRBJ1-1
TGTGCCACCAAGAAAATTTCAGACACTGAAGCTTTCTTT
CATKKISDTEAFF
>TRBV27|many|TRBD1|TRBJ1-3
TGTGCCAGCAGTTCCGACAGGGGTGGAAACACCATATATTTT
CASSSDRGGNTIYF
>TRBV4-2|-|TRBD1|TRBJ2-2
TGTGCCAGCAGCCCAGGACAGGGGGCATTTCTCGGGGAGCTGTTGTTT
CASSPGQGAFLGELLF
>TRBV11-2|-|-|TRBJ1-2
TGTGCCAGCAGCTTAGAATCGTCCGCTCAAGATGGCTACACCTTC
CASSLESSAQDGYTF
>TRBV28|many|-|TRBJ2-5
TGTGCCAGCAGCCCCCGTGGAGGGGGAGAGACCCAGTACTTC
CASSPRGGGETQYF
>TRBV19|many|-|TRBJ2-2
TGTGCCAGTAGTTCCTCTTCGAACACCGGGGAGCTGTTTTTT
CASSSSSNTGELFF
>TRBV20-1|many|TRBD1|TRBJ2-5
TGCAGTGCAATGGACAGGGTATTAGAGACCCAGTACTTC
CSAMDRVLETQYF
>TRBV9|-|-|TRBJ1-6
TGTGCCAGCAGCGTCCTTGAAGCGAATTCACCCCTCCACTTT
CASSVLEANSPLHF
>TRBV5-1|-|TRBD1|TRBJ1-3
TGCGCCAGCCGGGACAGCACTTGGGACACCATATATTTT
CASRDSTWDTIYF
>TRBV6-1|many|-|TRBJ1-6
TGTGCCAGCAGGAGACAGGTTGAGTCACCCCTCCACTTT
CASRRQVESPLHF
>TRBV12-3/TRBV12-4|few|-|TRBJ1-1
TGTGCCAGCCGCATTGGTCTCATGAACACTGAAGCTTTCTTT
CASRIGLMNTEAFF
>TRBV29-1|many|-|TRBJ1-2
TGCAGCGTTGAATATCGGCAGGACGCACGGTTATTTCCCTACACCTTC
CSVEYRQDARLFPYTF
>TRBV6-1|many|-|TRBJ2-2
TGTGCCGGGGAACTAGACCTGAACACCGGGGAGCTGTTTTTT
CAGELDLNTGELFF
>TRBV6-1|-|-|TRBJ1-2
TGTGCCAGCAGGAGCTCCAGGGGAGGCTACACCTTC
CASRSSRGGYTF
>TRBV11-1|many|-|TRBJ1-1
TGTGCCAGCAGCTCGGAAAACCGGGACAAGAACACTGAAGCTTTCTTT
CASSSENRDKNTEAFF
>TRBV12-3/TRBV12-4|few|TRBD1|TRBJ1-1
TGTGCCAGCAGTACGACAGGGGGAATCCCGGACACTGAAGCTTTCTTT
CASSTTGGIPDTEAFF
>TRBV28|many|TRBD2|TRBJ2-5
TGTGCCAGCAGACCGGGGGGGACGCCCCAAGAGACCCAGTACTTC
CASRPGGTPQETQYF
>TRBV12-3/TRBV12-4|many|-|TRBJ1-3
TGTGCCAGCAGTTTCGGGCCCCTCGGAAACACCATATATTTT
CASSFGPLGNTIYF
>TRBV20-1|many|-|TRBJ2-7
TGCAGTGCTAAATGGGGTCCGATGGGGGAGCAGTACTTC
CSAKWGPMGEQYF
>TRBV12-3/TRBV12-4|many|-|TRBJ2-5
TGTGCCAGCGCCTCAGGGGCAAGAGAGACCCAGTACTTC
CASASGARETQYF